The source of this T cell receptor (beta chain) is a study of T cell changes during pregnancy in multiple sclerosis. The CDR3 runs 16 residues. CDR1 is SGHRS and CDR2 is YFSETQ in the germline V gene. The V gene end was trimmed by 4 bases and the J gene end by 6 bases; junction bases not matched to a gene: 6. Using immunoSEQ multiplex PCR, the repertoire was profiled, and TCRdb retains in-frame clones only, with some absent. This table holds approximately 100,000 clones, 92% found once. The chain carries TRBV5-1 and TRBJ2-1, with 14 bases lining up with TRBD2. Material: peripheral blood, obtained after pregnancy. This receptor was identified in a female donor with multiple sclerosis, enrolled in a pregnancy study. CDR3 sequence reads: CASSPTGLAGVNEQFF. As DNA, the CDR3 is TGCGCCAGCAGCCCCACGGGACTAGCGGGGGTCAATGAGCAGTTCTTC.